These 19 T cell receptor beta chains were all obtained from the same sample, sequenced in a study of OX40 agonist ivuxolimab in advanced cancers. The assay was immunoSEQ multiplex PCR, and TCRdb's table has in-frame clones only and misses some. Among under 45,000 clones listed, 75% to 85% were seen once. The sequences come from CD4+ or CD8+ T cells sorted from blood, collected in a trial of the OX40 agonist ivuxolimab. All receptors come from an adult with an advanced solid tumor such as melanoma, head and neck, liver or kidney cancer.

This sequence joins TRBV27 and TRBJ2-1; D is unresolved. This CDR3 has 12 residues. The V and J ends lost 5 bases and 8 bases respectively, with 10 bases between them. The germline V gene has CDR1 MNHEY and CDR2 SMNVEV (reference sequence). Written as DNA, the CDR3 is TGTGCCAGCAGTGGCACAGAGGATGAGCAGTTCTTC. Protein: CASSGTEDEQFF.

A word on this clone: Other DNA sequences in the same sample also yield this CDR3. The genes are TRBV5-1 and TRBJ2-1; either TRBD1 or TRBD2 may supply D (5 bases each). Germline CDR1 is SGHRS and CDR2 is YFSETQ. The CDR3 sequence is 16 residues long. With 0 bases removed from V and 0 bases from J, the gap between germline ends came to 10 bases. CDR3 loop: CASSLAGAGSYNEQFF. CDR3 bases: TGCGCCAGCAGCTTGGCCGGGGCCGGCTCCTACAATGAGCAGTTCTTC. Full variable domain (remainder filled in from reference TRBV5-1 and TRBJ2-1): KAGVTQTPRYLIKTRGQQVTLSCSPISGHRSVSWYQQTPGQGLQFLFEYFSETQRNKGNFPGRFSGRQFSNSRSEMNVSTLELGDSALYLCASSLAGAGSYNEQFFGPGTRLTVL.

The chain has TRBV10-3 and TRBJ2-2; D may be TRBD2 (5 bases). V was trimmed by 2 bases and J by 5 bases, leaving 9 bases between them. The CDR3 totals 14 residues. The germline V gene encodes CDR1 ENHRY and CDR2 SYGVKD. The CDR3, as DNA: TGTGCCATCAGTGAGGATAGCGTGACCGGGGAGCTGTTTTTT. The encoded protein is CAISEDSVTGELFF.

The chain couples TRBV30 to TRBJ1-6; D is undetermined. The CDR3 sequence is 13 residues long. The V end lost 4 bases, the J end lost 7 bases, and 11 bases lay between the germline ends. The V gene's germline CDR1 is GTSNPN and CDR2 SVGIG (reference sequence). The CDR3 region has the DNA TGTGCCTGGAATGCAGTCCTCAATTCACCCCTCCACTTT. Its translation: CAWNAVLNSPLHF.

The V gene is TRBV11-3, the J gene TRBJ2-1; 7 nucleotides match TRBD2. Germline V gives CDR1 SGHNT, CDR2 YENEEA. V shed 5 bases, J shed 2 bases, and the junction held 3 bases outside the gene matches. The CDR3 runs to 14 residues. The CDR3, as DNA: TGTGCCAGCAGCCCCGGGACTACCTACAATGAGCAGTTCTTC. It translates to CASSPGTTYNEQFF.

The chain combines TRBV6-5 with TRBJ2-6; D possibly matches TRBD1 or TRBD2 (5 bases each). The germline V and J ends were trimmed by 5 bases and 12 bases, with 20 bases remaining between them. The CDR3 is made up of 15 amino acids. Germline V lookup: CDR1 MNHEY, CDR2 SVGAGI. The CDR3: CASSPPGRSEVVLTF. The CDR3 DNA follows: TGTGCCAGCAGTCCCCCGGGACGGAGCGAAGTCGTCCTGACTTTC.

The rearrangement uses TRBV6-5 and TRBJ2-1; maybe TRBD2 (5 bases). CDR3 size: 14 residues. V lost 6 bases and J lost 5, with 14 bases in between. Germline V gene sequence: CDR1 MNHEY, CDR2 SVGAGI. The CDR3 sequence is CASRRERRHNEQFF. The DNA for the CDR3 is TGTGCCAGCAGGCGAGAGCGGCGGCACAATGAGCAGTTCTTC.

The chain uses TRBV7-8 and TRBJ2-3; TRBD2 aligns across 12 bases. CDR1 SGHVS and CDR2 FQNEAQ come from the germline V gene. CDR3 length: 16 amino acids. V was pared by 2 bases and J by 6 bases, with 6 bases of the junction left unmatched. DNA for the CDR3: TGTGCCAGCAGCTTAAGGGCTAGCGGGAGGGTGGATACGCAGTATTTT. Translation: CASSLRASGRVDTQYF.

This rearrangement joins TRBV19 to TRBJ1-5; D is possibly TRBD1 (5 bases). CDR3 length: 14 amino acids. The ends were cut back, 5 bases at V and 7 bases at J, with 15 bases in the middle. Per the germline V gene, CDR1 is LNHDA and CDR2 is SQIVND (reference sequence). The CDR3 sequence is CASSGLGGGQPQHF. The CDR3 coding sequence is TGTGCCAGTAGTGGTTTGGGGGGAGGACAGCCCCAGCATTTT.

CDR3 amino acids: CASSLSMVNQPQHF. For the CDR3, the DNA is TGTGCCAGCAGTTTATCAATGGTCAATCAGCCCCAGCATTTT. The chain employs TRBV27 and TRBJ1-5; D is unresolved. The CDR3 totals 14 residues. V was shortened by 0 bases and J by 3 bases, with 6 bases between the two germline ends. The germline CDR1 and CDR2 sequences are MNHEY and SMNVEV (reference sequence).

This clone is medium-sized. V usage is TRBV7-9 and J usage is TRBJ1-2; TRBD1 matches at 9 bases. V lost 5 bases to trimming and J lost 7 bases; unmatched junction nucleotides: 11. The CDR3 is made up of 15 amino acids. Germline lookup yields CDR1 SEHNR and CDR2 FQNEAQ (reference sequence). The chain's CDR3 is CASSPRDRVVGGYTF. CDR3 DNA sequence: TGTGCCAGCAGCCCGAGGGACAGGGTTGTAGGTGGCTACACCTTC.

V and J are TRBV7-9 and TRBJ1-3; D unclear. The length of the CDR3 is 15 residues. V lost 1 base, J lost 1 base, and 8 bases lay in between. Germline CDR1 is SEHNR and CDR2 is FQNEAQ (reference sequence). DNA for the CDR3: TGTGCCAGCAGCTTAGTAAGAACGTCTGGAAACACCATATATTTT. It encodes CASSLVRTSGNTIYF.

The chain carries TRBV6-5 and TRBJ2-5, with D perhaps TRBD1 (5 bases). V shed 0 bases and J shed 4 bases, with 9 bases lying between them. The CDR3 runs 14 residues. From germline, CDR1 is MNHEY and CDR2 SVGAGI. This CDR3 is CASSYSTRGETQYF. In DNA form, the CDR3 reads TGTGCCAGCAGTTACTCAACAAGGGGAGAGACCCAGTACTTC.

The V and J genes are TRBV11-2 and TRBJ2-7; D remains ambiguous. The CDR3 length is 12 residues. V was trimmed by 5 bases and J by 4 bases, leaving 9 bases between them. Germline V gives CDR1 SGHAT, CDR2 FQNNGV. The CDR3 DNA is TGTGCCAGCAGCCGCGTGGCGTACGAGCAGTACGTC. It translates to CASSRVAYEQYV.

The chain couples TRBV2 to TRBJ1-2; D is ambiguous. CDR1 and CDR2 from the germline V gene are SNHLY and FYNNEI. The CDR3 length is 15 residues. Trimming took 2 bases from V and 4 from J, leaving 14 bases between them. CDR3 in amino acids: CASSESLEALYGYTF. The CDR3 coding sequence is TGTGCCAGCAGTGAATCGCTCGAAGCACTCTATGGCTACACCTTC.

This chain uses TRBV21-1 with TRBJ1-2; the tabulated D call, TRBD1, remains unverified against the DNA. TRBV21-1 is a recognized pseudogene. CDR3 length: 16 amino acids. This CDR3 reads CASSAVGTDNHYGYTF. CDR3 in DNA: TGTGCCAGCAGCGCCGTGGGGACAGACAACCACTATGGCTACACCTTC.

In this sample, this clone turned up once. This chain links TRBV5-8 with TRBJ1-2; D possibly corresponds to TRBD1 (5 bases). With 4 bases removed from V and 3 bases from J, the gap between germline ends came to 16 bases. Germline CDR1 SGHTS, CDR2 YDEGEE. This CDR3 comprises 15 residues. CDR3 nucleotide sequence: TGTGCCAGCAGCCGAAATTTCCGGGGGGACTATGGCTACACCTTC. This codes for CASSRNFRGDYGYTF.

This rearrangement joins TRBV5-1 to TRBJ1-1, with D unclear. Germline CDR1 is SGHRS and CDR2 is YFSETQ. The CDR3 has 13 residues. The V end was cut by 0 bases, the J end by 4 bases, with 7 bases between. DNA for the CDR3: TGCGCCAGCAGCTTGGCCGGGGTCACTGAAGCTTTCTTT. It is translated as CASSLAGVTEAFF.

The CDR3 region has the DNA TGTGCCAGCAGCTTGGGAGGGTTCATCGGCGATGAGCAGTTCTTC. It specifies CASSLGGFIGDEQFF. The chain couples TRBV5-4 to TRBJ2-1, with a weak D call TRBD2 (5 bases). V was clipped by 0 bases and J by 8 bases, with 15 bases between them. This CDR3 comprises 15 residues. Looked up from germline, CDR1 is SGHNT and CDR2 is YYREEE (reference sequence).